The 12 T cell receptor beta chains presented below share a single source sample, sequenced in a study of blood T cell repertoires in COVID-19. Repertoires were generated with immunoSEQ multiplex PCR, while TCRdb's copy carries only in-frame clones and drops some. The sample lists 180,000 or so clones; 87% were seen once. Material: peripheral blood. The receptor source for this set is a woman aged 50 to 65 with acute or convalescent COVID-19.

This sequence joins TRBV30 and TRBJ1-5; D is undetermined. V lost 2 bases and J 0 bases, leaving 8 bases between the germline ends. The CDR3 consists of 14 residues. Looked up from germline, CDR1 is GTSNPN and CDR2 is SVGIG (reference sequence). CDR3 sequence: CAWSTSGSNQPQHF. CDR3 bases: TGTGCCTGGAGTACAAGCGGTAGCAATCAGCCCCAGCATTTT. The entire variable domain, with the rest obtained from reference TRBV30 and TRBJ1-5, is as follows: SQTIHQWPATLVQPVGSPLSLECTVEGTSNPNLYWYRQAAGRGLQLLFYSVGIGQISSEVPQNLSASRPQDRQFILSSKKLLLSDSGFYLCAWSTSGSNQPQHFGDGTRLSIL.

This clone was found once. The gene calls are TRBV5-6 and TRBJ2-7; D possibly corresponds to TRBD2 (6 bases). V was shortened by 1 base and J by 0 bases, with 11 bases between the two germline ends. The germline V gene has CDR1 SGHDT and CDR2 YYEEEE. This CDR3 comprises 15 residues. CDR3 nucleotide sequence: TGTGCCAGCAGCTTGTCCGGGGGATTCTCCTACGAGCAGTACTTC. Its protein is CASSLSGGFSYEQYF.

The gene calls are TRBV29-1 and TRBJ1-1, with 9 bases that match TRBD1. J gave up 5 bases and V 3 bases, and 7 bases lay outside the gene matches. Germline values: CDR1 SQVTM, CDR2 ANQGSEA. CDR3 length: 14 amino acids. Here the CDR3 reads CSVDDGDRATEAFF. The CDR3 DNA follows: TGCAGCGTTGATGATGGGGACAGGGCGACTGAAGCTTTCTTT.

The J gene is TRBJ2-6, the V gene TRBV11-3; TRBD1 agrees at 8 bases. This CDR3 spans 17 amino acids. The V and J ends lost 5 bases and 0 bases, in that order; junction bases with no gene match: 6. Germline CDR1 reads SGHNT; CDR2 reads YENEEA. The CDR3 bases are TGTGCCAGCAGCCACGGACAGGGAACCTCTGGGGCCAACGTCCTGACTTTC. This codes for CASSHGQGTSGANVLTF.

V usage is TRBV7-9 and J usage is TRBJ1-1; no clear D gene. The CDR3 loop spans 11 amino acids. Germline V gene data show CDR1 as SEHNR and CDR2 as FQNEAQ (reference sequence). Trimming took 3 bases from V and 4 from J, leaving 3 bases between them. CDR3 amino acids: CASSFITEAFF. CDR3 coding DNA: TGTGCCAGCAGCTTTATCACTGAAGCTTTCTTT. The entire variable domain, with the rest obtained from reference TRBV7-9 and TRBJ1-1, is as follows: DTGVSQNPRHKITKRGQNVTFRCDPISEHNRLYWYRQTLGQGPEFLTYFQNEAQLEKSRLLSDRFSAERPKGSFSTLEIQRTEQGDSAMYLCASSFITEAFFGQGTRLTVV.

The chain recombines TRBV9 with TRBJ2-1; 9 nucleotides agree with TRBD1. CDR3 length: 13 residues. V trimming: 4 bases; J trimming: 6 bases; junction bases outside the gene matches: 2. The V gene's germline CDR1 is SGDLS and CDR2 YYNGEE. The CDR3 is CASSMGQGNEQFF. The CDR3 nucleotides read TGTGCCAGCAGCATGGGACAGGGCAATGAGCAGTTCTTC.

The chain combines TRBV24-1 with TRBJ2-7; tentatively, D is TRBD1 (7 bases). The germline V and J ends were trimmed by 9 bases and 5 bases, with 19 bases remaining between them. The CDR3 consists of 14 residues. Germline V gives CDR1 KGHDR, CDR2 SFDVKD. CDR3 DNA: TGTGCCACCCAGGACGGAGGGGGCTGGAACGAGCAGTACTTC. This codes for CATQDGGGWNEQYF.

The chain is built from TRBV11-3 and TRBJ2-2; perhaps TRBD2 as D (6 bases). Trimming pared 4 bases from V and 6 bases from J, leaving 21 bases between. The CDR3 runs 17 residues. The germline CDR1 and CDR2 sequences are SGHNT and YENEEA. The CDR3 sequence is CASSYGGTGPLAGELFF. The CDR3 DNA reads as TGTGCCAGCAGCTATGGAGGGACCGGACCCCTCGCCGGGGAGCTGTTTTTT.

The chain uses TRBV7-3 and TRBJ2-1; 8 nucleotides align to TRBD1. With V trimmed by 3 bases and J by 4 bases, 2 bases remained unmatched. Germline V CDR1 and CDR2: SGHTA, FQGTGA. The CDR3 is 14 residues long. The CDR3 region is CASSFQGAYNEQFF. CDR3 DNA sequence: TGTGCCAGCAGCTTCCAGGGGGCTTACAATGAGCAGTTCTTC.

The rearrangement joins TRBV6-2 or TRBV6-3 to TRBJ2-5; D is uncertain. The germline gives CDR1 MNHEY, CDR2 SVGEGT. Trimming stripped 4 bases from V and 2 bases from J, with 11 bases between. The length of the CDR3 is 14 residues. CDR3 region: CASSLVSVQETQYF. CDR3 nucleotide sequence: TGTGCCAGCAGTTTGGTTAGTGTTCAAGAGACCCAGTACTTC.

The CDR3 coding sequence is TGTGCCAGCAGCCCGGGACAGCAACCCTACGAGCAGTACTTC. Its protein product is CASSPGQQPYEQYF. V is TRBV5-6 and J is TRBJ2-7, with 7 positions matching TRBD1. Germline V CDR1 and CDR2: SGHDT, YYEEEE. The CDR3 sequence is 14 residues long. The V gene end was trimmed by 4 bases and the J gene end by 2 bases; junction bases not matched to a gene: 6.

CDR3 sequence (DNA): TGTGCCAGCAGCCTCTTCCCGGATACGCAGTATTTT. Its translation is CASSLFPDTQYF. The chain employs TRBV7-2 and TRBJ2-3; no clear D gene. Germline V gene data show CDR1 as SGHTA and CDR2 as FQGNSA. The V end lost 5 bases, the J end lost 6 bases, and 9 bases lay between the germline ends. This CDR3 is built from 12 residues.